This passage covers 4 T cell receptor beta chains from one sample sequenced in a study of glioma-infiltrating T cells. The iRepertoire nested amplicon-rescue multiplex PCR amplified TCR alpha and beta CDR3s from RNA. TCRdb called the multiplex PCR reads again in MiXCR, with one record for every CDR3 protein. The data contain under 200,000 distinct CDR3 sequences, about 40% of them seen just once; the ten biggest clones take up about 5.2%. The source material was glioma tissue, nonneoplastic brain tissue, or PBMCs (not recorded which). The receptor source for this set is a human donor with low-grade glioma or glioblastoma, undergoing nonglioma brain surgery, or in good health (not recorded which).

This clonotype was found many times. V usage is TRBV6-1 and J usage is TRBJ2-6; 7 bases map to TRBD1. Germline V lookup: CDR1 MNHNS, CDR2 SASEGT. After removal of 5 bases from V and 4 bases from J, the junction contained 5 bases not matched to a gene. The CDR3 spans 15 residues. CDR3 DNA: TGTGCCAGCAGTCTCGACAGGGCCGGGGCCAACGTCCTGACTTTC. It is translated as CASSLDRAGANVLTF.

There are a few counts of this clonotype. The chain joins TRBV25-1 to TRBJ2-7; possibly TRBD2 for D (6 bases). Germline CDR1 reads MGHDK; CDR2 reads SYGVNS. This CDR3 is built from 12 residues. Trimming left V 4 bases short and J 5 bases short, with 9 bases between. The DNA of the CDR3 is TGTGCCAGCAGTGGACGGGGGAACGAGCAGTACTTC. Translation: CASSGRGNEQYF.

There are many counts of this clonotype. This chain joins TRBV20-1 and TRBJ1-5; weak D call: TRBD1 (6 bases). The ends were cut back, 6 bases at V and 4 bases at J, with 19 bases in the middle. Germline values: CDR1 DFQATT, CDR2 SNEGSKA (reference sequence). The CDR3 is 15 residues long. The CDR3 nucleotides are TGCAGTGCCCCAAAAGGGGGGAGGGAAAATCAGCCCCAGCATTTT. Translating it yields CSAPKGGRENQPQHF.

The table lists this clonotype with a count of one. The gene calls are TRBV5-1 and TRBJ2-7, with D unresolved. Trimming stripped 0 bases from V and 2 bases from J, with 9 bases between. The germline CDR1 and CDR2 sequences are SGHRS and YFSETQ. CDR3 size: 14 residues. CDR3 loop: CASSLDVTAYEQYF. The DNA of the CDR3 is TGCGCCAGCAGCTTGGACGTCACAGCCTACGAGCAGTACTTC.